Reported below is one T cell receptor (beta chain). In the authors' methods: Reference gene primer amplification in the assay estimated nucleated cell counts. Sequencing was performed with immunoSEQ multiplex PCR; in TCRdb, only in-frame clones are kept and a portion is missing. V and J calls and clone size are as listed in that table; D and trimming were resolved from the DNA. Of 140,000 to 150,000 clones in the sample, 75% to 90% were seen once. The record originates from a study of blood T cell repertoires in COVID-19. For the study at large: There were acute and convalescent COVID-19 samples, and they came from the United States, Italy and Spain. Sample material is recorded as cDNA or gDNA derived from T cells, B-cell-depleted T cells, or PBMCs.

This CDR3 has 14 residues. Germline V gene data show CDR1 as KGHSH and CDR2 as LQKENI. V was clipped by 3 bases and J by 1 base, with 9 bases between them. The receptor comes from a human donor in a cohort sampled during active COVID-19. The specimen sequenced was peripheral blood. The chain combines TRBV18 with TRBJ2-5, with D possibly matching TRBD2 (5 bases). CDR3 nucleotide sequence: TGTGCCAGCTCACCCCAGGACTCCCAAGAGACCCAGTACTTC. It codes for CASSPQDSQETQYF.